Presented here are 20 T cell receptor beta chains from one specimen sequenced in a study of long-term antiretroviral therapy in people with HIV (dated by TCRdb to between 2021 and 2024). Sequencing of the TRB variable region was done with the immunoSEQ hsTCRB v3.0 assay at survey level resolution. The immuneACCESS repertoire file appears here via TCRdb, limited to in-frame rearrangements. These files lack a portion of the clones; in checked studies, under half of the deficit traces to unresolved V genes, and the cause of the others is not known. A total of over 25,000 clones appear in this sample, 70% to 90% of them only once. The ten biggest clones cover 10% to 15% of the sample. Sample: unsorted PBMCs, taken 1.1 years after starting antiretroviral therapy. Source of these receptors: a man between 18 and 29 years old with HIV.

The rearrangement links TRBV28 to TRBJ1-5; D remains ambiguous. This CDR3 has 15 amino acids. Germline CDR1 MDHEN, CDR2 SYDVKM. Between the trimmed V and J ends, which lost 4 bases and 9 bases, there was a span of 19 bases. CDR3 coding DNA: TGTGCCAGCAGTTCTCCCTTAAGGGCGAGATGGCCCCAGCATTTT. Protein product: CASSSPLRARWPQHF. Together with reference TRBV28 and TRBJ1-5, the CDR3 gives the full variable domain: DVKVTQSSRYLVKRTGEKVFLECVQDMDHENMFWYRQDPGLGLRLIYFSYDVKMKEKGDIPEGYSVSREKKERFSLILESASTNQTSMYLCASSSPLRARWPQHFGDGTRLSIL.

This clone has a handful of counts. This could be a read error, since a much larger clone is one nucleotide away. The identical CDR3 is also encoded by other nucleotide sequences in the sample. This chain joins TRBV15 and TRBJ2-5; 7 bases are a match to TRBD2. CDR1 is LNHNV and CDR2 is YYDKDF in the germline V gene (reference sequence). This CDR3 is built from 13 residues. J lost 4 bases, V lost 3 bases, and 2 bases had no gene match. The CDR3: CATSRIAGETQYF. CDR3 sequence (DNA): TGTGCCACCAGCAGGATAGCGGGAGAGACCCAGTACTTC.

This clone has a single count. V gene TRBV6-5 combines with J gene TRBJ1-1; a possible D gene is TRBD1 (5 bases). Germline V gene sequence: CDR1 MNHEY, CDR2 SVGAGI. V lost 6 bases to trimming and J lost 1 base, with 9 bases between them. CDR3 size: 13 residues. This CDR3 reads CASRPGANTEAFF. CDR3 coding DNA: TGTGCCAGCAGGCCCGGGGCGAACACTGAAGCTTTCTTT.

This chain connects TRBV27 to TRBJ2-7, with D perhaps TRBD1 or TRBD2 (5 bases each). V was trimmed by 3 bases and J by 6 bases, leaving 18 bases between them. The germline V gene encodes CDR1 MNHEY and CDR2 SMNVEV (reference sequence). CDR3 length: 15 amino acids. In DNA form, the CDR3 reads TGTGCCAGCAGTTTTCTGTATCGGGGCGTAGGCGAGCAGTACTTC. Translation: CASSFLYRGVGEQYF.

The chain is built from TRBV15 and TRBJ2-6; D gene ambiguous. This CDR3 is built from 16 residues. CDR1 and CDR2 from the germline V gene are LNHNV and YYDKDF (reference sequence). V lost 0 bases and J lost 0, with 6 bases in between. The CDR3 is CATSRDQVSGANVLTF. The CDR3 nucleotides read TGTGCCACCAGCAGAGATCAGGTCTCTGGGGCCAACGTCCTGACTTTC.

This chain joins TRBV30 and TRBJ2-6, with D possibly matching TRBD1 (6 bases). V was cut by 3 bases and J by 4 bases, with 16 bases left in between. From germline, CDR1 is GTSNPN and CDR2 SVGIG (reference sequence). The CDR3 loop spans 16 amino acids. The CDR3 loop is CAWSVPQGNGANVLTF. CDR3 DNA: TGTGCCTGGAGCGTACCACAGGGAAACGGGGCCAACGTCCTGACTTTC.

The chain joins TRBV7-8 to TRBJ2-6; unclear D gene. The CDR3 totals 12 residues. Trimming removed 11 bases from V and 4 bases from J, with 9 bases in between. Germline V gene sequence: CDR1 SGHVS, CDR2 FQNEAQ. The CDR3 DNA reads TGTGCCTCGACCCGGGGGGCCAACGTCCTGACTTTC. Protein product: CASTRGANVLTF.

The table lists this clone with a few counts. This sequence joins TRBV6-5 and TRBJ1-6, with TRBD1 identical over 7 bases. V trimming: 8 bases; J trimming: 7 bases; junction bases outside the gene matches: 5. The V gene's germline CDR1 is MNHEY and CDR2 SVGAGI. This CDR3 region has 13 residues. The CDR3 sequence is CASRRGRNSPLHF. Written as DNA, the CDR3 is TGTGCCAGCCGGAGGGGGCGAAATTCACCCCTCCACTTT.

The rearrangement uses TRBV6-1 and TRBJ1-4, with a weak D call TRBD1 (6 bases). Germline lookup yields CDR1 MNHNS and CDR2 SASEGT. The V end lost 3 bases, the J end lost 6 bases, and 8 bases lay between the germline ends. CDR3 size: 13 residues. The CDR3 region is CASSEGAHEKLFF. DNA for the CDR3: TGTGCCAGCAGTGAGGGGGCGCATGAAAAACTGTTTTTT.

The genes are TRBV27 and TRBJ1-5; D remains unclear. In germline, CDR1 is MNHEY, CDR2 SMNVEV (reference sequence). Trimming cost V 8 bases and J 0 bases, with 8 bases left between them. The CDR3 covers 13 residues. The CDR3 here is CASALTSNQPQHF. The CDR3, as DNA: TGTGCCAGCGCCCTGACTAGCAATCAGCCCCAGCATTTT.

The chain couples TRBV10-2 to TRBJ1-2, with TRBD1 matching over 7 bases. J gave up 4 bases and V 6 bases, and 8 bases lay outside the gene matches. Germline-derived CDR1 and CDR2 are WSHSY and SAAADI. CDR3 length equals 14 residues. Here the CDR3 DNA reads TGCGCCAGCAGGAACGGACAGGTTGTCTATGGCTACACCTTC. Residues: CASRNGQVVYGYTF.

The V and J genes are TRBV27 and TRBJ1-1; TRBD1 is a possible D gene (6 bases). V lost 3 bases to trimming and J lost 2 bases, with 13 bases between them. CDR1 and CDR2 (germline): MNHEY, SMNVEV (reference sequence). The CDR3 runs to 15 residues. The CDR3 DNA sequence: TGTGCCAGCAGTTTGGACAGCGCACTAAACACTGAAGCTTTCTTT. Its protein product is CASSLDSALNTEAFF.

The CDR3 is CASKTGTGNAPGYTF. The DNA of the CDR3 is TGTGCCAGTAAAACCGGGACAGGGAACGCCCCTGGCTACACCTTC. The V call is TRBV19, the J call TRBJ1-2; 9 bases are shared with TRBD1. CDR1 is LNHDA and CDR2 is SQIVND in the germline V gene (reference sequence). The CDR3 contains 15 residues. J was trimmed by 7 bases and V by 7 bases; bases with no gene match: 13.

The chain joins TRBV30 to TRBJ1-2, with D unclear. CDR1 and CDR2 from the germline V gene are GTSNPN and SVGIG (reference sequence). CDR3 length: 17 amino acids. Trimming pared 2 bases from V and 4 bases from J, leaving 23 bases between. The CDR3 protein is CAWSISTGGSYGYGYTF. As DNA, the CDR3 is TGTGCCTGGAGTATCAGTACCGGCGGGTCGTATGGCTATGGCTACACCTTC.

This chain links TRBV19 with TRBJ1-2, with TRBD1 identical over 7 bases. Germline V CDR1 and CDR2: LNHDA, SQIVND (reference sequence). J gave up 6 bases and V 0 bases, and 10 bases lay outside the gene matches. The CDR3 is 16 amino acids. DNA of the CDR3: TGTGCCAGTAGTATAGACGAGACAGGGCGGGGAGATGGCTACACCTTC. This codes for CASSIDETGRGDGYTF. Supplemented by reference TRBV19 and TRBJ1-2, the full variable domain reads DGGITQSPKYLFRKEGQNVTLSCEQNLNHDAMYWYRQDPGQGLRLIYYSQIVNDFQKGDIAEGYSVSREKKESFPLTVTSAQKNPTAFYLCASSIDETGRGDGYTFGSGTRLTVV.

The J gene is TRBJ2-2, the V gene TRBV19; 8 nucleotides align to TRBD1. The J segment lost 4 bases and the V segment lost 5 bases, leaving 9 bases of the junction unmatched. CDR1 and CDR2 from the germline V gene are LNHDA and SQIVND (reference sequence). The CDR3 sequence is 16 residues long. CDR3 amino acids: CASSGGQGAGTGELFF. Written as DNA, the CDR3 is TGTGCCAGTAGTGGGGGGCAGGGGGCTGGCACCGGGGAGCTGTTTTTT.

The gene calls are TRBV7-6 and TRBJ2-1; 9 bases line up with TRBD2. The CDR3 runs to 16 residues. The V gene end was trimmed by 1 base and the J gene end by 4 bases; junction bases not matched to a gene: 5. Germline values: CDR1 SGHVS, CDR2 FNYEAQ. For the CDR3, the DNA is TGTGCCAGCAGCTTAGAAGGCGGGAGGGGGTACAATGAGCAGTTCTTC. Its protein product is CASSLEGGRGYNEQFF. The full variable domain, its missing parts supplied by reference TRBV7-6 and TRBJ2-1, is GAGVSQSPRYKVTKRGQDVALRCDPISGHVSLYWYRQALGQGPEFLTYFNYEAQQDKSGLPNDRFSAERPEGSISTLTIQRTEQRDSAMYRCASSLEGGRGYNEQFFGPGTRLTVL.

J is TRBJ1-5 and V is TRBV6-1; TRBD1 aligns across 11 bases. The CDR3 runs to 15 residues. V was clipped by 8 bases and J by 0 bases; unmatched bases: 3. The germline CDR1 and CDR2 sequences are MNHNS and SASEGT. CDR3 sequence (DNA): TGTGCCAGCGCGGGACAGGGGGGTAGCAATCAGCCCCAGCATTTT. Protein: CASAGQGGSNQPQHF.

This clone was seen a few times. The chain has TRBV9 and TRBJ1-2, with D hard to call. CDR3 length equals 13 residues. Trimming took 0 bases from V and 5 from J, leaving 8 bases between them. Germline V lookup: CDR1 SGDLS, CDR2 YYNGEE. In DNA, the CDR3 is TGTGCCAGCAGCGTAGTGTCGGATTATGGCTACACCTTC. Translated: CASSVVSDYGYTF.

The CDR3 DNA is TGTGCCAGCAGGGCCCGGGGGGCGAGACTAGTAAGCACCGGGGAGCTGTTTTTT. Translated: CASRARGARLVSTGELFF. The V and J genes are TRBV7-9 and TRBJ2-2, with D possibly matching TRBD2 (7 bases). The germline CDR1 and CDR2 sequences are SEHNR and FQNEAQ (reference sequence). CDR3 length: 18 amino acids. V was pared by 6 bases and J by 4 bases, with 24 bases between.